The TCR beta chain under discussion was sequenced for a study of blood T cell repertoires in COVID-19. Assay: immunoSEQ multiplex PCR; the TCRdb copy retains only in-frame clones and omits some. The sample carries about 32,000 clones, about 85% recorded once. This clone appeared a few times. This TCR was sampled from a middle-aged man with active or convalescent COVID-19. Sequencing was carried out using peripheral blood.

CDR3 protein: CASAGTGGNQPQHF. The CDR3 bases are TGTGCCAGTGCGGGGACAGGGGGAAATCAGCCCCAGCATTTT. This sequence joins TRBV19 and TRBJ1-5, with TRBD1 identical over 11 bases. Trimming removed 8 bases from V and 4 bases from J; junction bases left unmatched: 4. Germline V gene data show CDR1 as LNHDA and CDR2 as SQIVND (reference sequence). This CDR3 has 14 residues.